Following are 9 T cell receptor beta chains from one sample sequenced in a study of human T cells and chemical hapten exposure. Time point: patch test 1, 2 weeks after DPC sensitization. Stated treatment: therapeutic diphenylcyclopropenone sensitization with weekly scalp DPC. TCRdb fed the RACE reads into MiXCR, producing one record per CDR3 protein. The table shows about 71,000 distinct CDR3 sequences, with 9.8% occurring only once. The sample here was whole blood, taken in connection with sensitization to the hapten diphenylcyclopropenone (DPC). The receptor source for this set is a woman aged 40 to 55 with alopecia areata. Some clones in this sample may be carry-over from other donors' samples.

This clonotype has at least ten counts. This rearrangement joins TRBV11-2 to TRBJ1-4; 8 nucleotides align to TRBD1. The CDR3 runs 16 residues. With 1 base clipped from V and 5 bases from J, the junction kept 6 bases outside the gene matches. In germline, CDR1 is SGHAT, CDR2 FQNNGV. The CDR3: CASSLVGQGANEKLFF. CDR3 nucleotides: TGTGCCAGCAGCTTAGTTGGCCAGGGGGCAAATGAAAAACTGTTTTTT.

CDR3 region: CASSQGNHEQYF. The CDR3 bases are TGTGCCAGCAGCCAAGGGAACCACGAGCAGTACTTC. J is TRBJ2-7 and V is TRBV3-1; D is unresolved. The CDR3 extends over 12 amino acids. Between the trimmed V and J ends, which lost 1 base and 5 bases, there was a span of 6 bases. From germline, CDR1 is LGHDT and CDR2 YNNKEL (reference sequence).

By proportion, this clonotype is medium-sized. The chain is built from TRBV4-3 and TRBJ2-1; 10 positions match TRBD1. Germline CDR1 and CDR2: LGHNA and YSLEER. The CDR3 spans 15 residues. V was pared by 4 bases and J by 3 bases, with 3 bases of the junction left unmatched. The CDR3 region has the DNA TGCGCCAGCAGCCGCCGGGACAGGGGCTACAATGAGCAGTTCTTC. Protein product: CASSRRDRGYNEQFF.

This clonotype was detected ten times or more. This chain uses TRBV12-3 or TRBV12-4 with TRBJ2-7, with 8 bases identical to TRBD1. The CDR3 loop spans 16 amino acids. J lost 5 bases, V lost 7 bases, and 16 bases had no gene match. CDR3: CASTLGPGQGIHEQYF. The CDR3 DNA reads TGTGCCAGCACCCTGGGTCCCGGACAGGGTATCCACGAGCAGTACTTC.

The chain employs TRBV29-1 and TRBJ2-5; perhaps TRBD2 as D (5 bases). There are 13 residues in the CDR3. The V end was cut by 3 bases, the J end by 2 bases, with 10 bases between. Germline lookup yields CDR1 SQVTM and CDR2 ANQGSEA. CDR3 sequence reads: CSVERRGQETQYF. The DNA for the CDR3 is TGCAGCGTTGAGAGACGGGGTCAAGAGACCCAGTACTTC.

The chain is built from TRBV18 and TRBJ2-7, with 7 bases that match TRBD2. The V and J ends lost 3 bases and 4 bases, in that order; junction bases with no gene match: 6. CDR1 and CDR2 (germline): KGHSH, LQKENI. The length of the CDR3 is 14 residues. CDR3 bases: TGTGCCAGCTCACCGGCTAGCGGCGGTTACGAGCAGTACTTC. Its translation: CASSPASGGYEQYF.

The sample holds a few counts of this clonotype. V and J are TRBV7-3 and TRBJ1-6, with 9 positions matching TRBD1. This CDR3 has 16 residues. Trimming took 5 bases from V and 4 from J; bases not matched to a gene: 6. CDR1 is SGHTA and CDR2 is FQGTGA in the germline V gene. The DNA for the CDR3 is TGTGCCAGCAGCCAGGACGGACAGGGGTATAATTCACCCCTCCACTTT. It specifies CASSQDGQGYNSPLHF.

Worth noting for this clonotype: A read error may be the cause here, since a much bigger clone is one base away. The chain carries TRBV5-4 and TRBJ1-6; D is possibly TRBD1 (5 bases). The CDR3 is 15 amino acids. From germline, CDR1 is SGHNT and CDR2 YYREEE (reference sequence). CDR3 sequence: CASSPDGRANSSLHF. CDR3 nucleotide sequence: TGTGCCAGCAGTCCCGACGGCAGGGCTAATTCATCCCTCCACTTT.

There are a few counts of this clonotype. This sequence joins TRBV13 and TRBJ1-1; 8 positions match TRBD1. Germline CDR1 reads PRHDT; CDR2 reads FYEKMQ (reference sequence). Unmatched junction bases numbered 3, after V lost 5 bases and J lost 4 bases. This CDR3 has 13 residues. The CDR3 DNA sequence: TGTGCCAGCAGCGAGGACAGGGCCACTGAAGCTTTCTTT. This translates into CASSEDRATEAFF.